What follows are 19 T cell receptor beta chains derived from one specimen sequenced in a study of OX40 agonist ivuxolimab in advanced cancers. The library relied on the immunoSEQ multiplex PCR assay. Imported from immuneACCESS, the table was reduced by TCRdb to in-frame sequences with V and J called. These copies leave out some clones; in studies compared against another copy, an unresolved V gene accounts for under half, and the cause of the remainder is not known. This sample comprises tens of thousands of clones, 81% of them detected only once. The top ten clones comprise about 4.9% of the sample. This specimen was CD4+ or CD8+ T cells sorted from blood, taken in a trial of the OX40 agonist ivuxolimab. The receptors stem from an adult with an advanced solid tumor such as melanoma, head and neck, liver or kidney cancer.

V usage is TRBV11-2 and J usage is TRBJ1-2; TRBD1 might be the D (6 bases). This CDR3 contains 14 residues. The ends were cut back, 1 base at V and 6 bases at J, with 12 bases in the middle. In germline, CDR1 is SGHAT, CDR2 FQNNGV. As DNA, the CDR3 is TGTGCCAGCAGCTTAGTGCAGGGGAGAGATGGCTACACCTTC. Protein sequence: CASSLVQGRDGYTF.

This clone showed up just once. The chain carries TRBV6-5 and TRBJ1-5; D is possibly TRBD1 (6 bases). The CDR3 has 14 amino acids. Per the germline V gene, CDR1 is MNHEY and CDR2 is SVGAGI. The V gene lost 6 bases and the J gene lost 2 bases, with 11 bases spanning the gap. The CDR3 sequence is CASSRDIGNQPQHF. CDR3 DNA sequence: TGTGCCAGCAGCCGGGACATAGGCAATCAGCCCCAGCATTTT.

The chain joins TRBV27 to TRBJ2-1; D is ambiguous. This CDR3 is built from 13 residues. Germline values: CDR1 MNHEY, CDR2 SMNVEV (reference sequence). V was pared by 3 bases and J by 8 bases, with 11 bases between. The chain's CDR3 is CASSFTYRDEQFF. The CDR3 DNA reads TGTGCCAGCAGTTTCACGTATCGTGATGAGCAGTTCTTC.

For the CDR3, the DNA is TGTGCCATCAGGACAGGGCAGAATTCACCCCTCCACTTT. Its translation is CAIRTGQNSPLHF. V gene TRBV10-3 combines with J gene TRBJ1-6; 7 bases fit TRBD1. The CDR3 length is 13 residues. The germline gives CDR1 ENHRY, CDR2 SYGVKD. With V trimmed by 6 bases and J by 7 bases, 3 bases remained unmatched.

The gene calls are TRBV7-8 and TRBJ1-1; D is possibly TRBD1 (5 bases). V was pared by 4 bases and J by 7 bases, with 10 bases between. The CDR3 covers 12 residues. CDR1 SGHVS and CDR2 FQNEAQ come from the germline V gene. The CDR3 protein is CASSSWDGEAFF. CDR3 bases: TGTGCCAGCAGCTCGTGGGACGGTGAAGCTTTCTTT. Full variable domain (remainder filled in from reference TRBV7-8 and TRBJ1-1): GAGVSQSPRYKVAKRGQDVALRCDPISGHVSLFWYQQALGQGPEFLTYFQNEAQLDKSGLPSDRFFAERPEGSVSTLKIQRTQQEDSAVYLCASSSWDGEAFFGQGTRLTVV.

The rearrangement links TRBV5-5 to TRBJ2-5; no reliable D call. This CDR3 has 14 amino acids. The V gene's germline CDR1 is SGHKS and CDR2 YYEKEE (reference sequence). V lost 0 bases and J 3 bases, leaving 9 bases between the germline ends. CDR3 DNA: TGTGCCAGCAGCTTGGAAGATTGGGAAGAGACCCAGTACTTC. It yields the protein CASSLEDWEETQYF.

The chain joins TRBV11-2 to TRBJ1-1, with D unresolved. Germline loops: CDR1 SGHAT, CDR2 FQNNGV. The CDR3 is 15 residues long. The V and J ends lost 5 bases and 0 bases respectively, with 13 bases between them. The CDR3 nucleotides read TGTGCCAGCAGCCCACTATCATCGGTGAACACTGAAGCTTTCTTT. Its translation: CASSPLSSVNTEAFF. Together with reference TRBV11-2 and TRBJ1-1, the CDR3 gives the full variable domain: EAGVAQSPRYKIIEKRQSVAFWCNPISGHATLYWYQQILGQGPKLLIQFQNNGVVDDSQLPKDRFSAERLKGVDSTLKIQPAKLEDSAVYLCASSPLSSVNTEAFFGQGTRLTVV.

This CDR3 is CASSPRRIEVQYF. The CDR3 bases are TGTGCCAGCAGCCCTCGGCGCATTGAGGTGCAGTACTTC. The chain uses TRBV6-6 and TRBJ2-7; D call uncertain. V was clipped by 6 bases and J by 9 bases, with 18 bases between them. The CDR3 covers 13 residues. Looked up from germline, CDR1 is MNHNY and CDR2 is SVGAGI (reference sequence).

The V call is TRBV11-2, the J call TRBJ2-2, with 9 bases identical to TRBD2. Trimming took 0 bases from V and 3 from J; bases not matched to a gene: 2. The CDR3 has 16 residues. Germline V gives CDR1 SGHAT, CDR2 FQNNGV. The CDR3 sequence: CASSLELAGDTGELFF. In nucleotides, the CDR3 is TGTGCCAGCAGCTTAGAGTTAGCGGGGGACACCGGGGAGCTGTTTTTT.

The CDR3 sequence is CASSPYTGELFF. The DNA of the CDR3 is TGTGCCAGCTCACCCTACACCGGGGAGCTGTTTTTT. The rearrangement links TRBV18 to TRBJ2-2; D unresolved. The CDR3 spans 12 residues. The germline V gene has CDR1 KGHSH and CDR2 LQKENI. Between the trimmed V and J ends, which lost 3 bases and 3 bases, there was a span of 2 bases.

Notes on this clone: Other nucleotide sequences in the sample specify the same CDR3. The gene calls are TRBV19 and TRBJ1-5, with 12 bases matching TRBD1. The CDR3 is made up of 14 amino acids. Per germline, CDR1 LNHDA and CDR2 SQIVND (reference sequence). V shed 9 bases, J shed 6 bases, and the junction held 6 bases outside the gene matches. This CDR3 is CASTGTGGGQPQHF. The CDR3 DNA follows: TGTGCCAGCACCGGGACAGGGGGCGGTCAGCCCCAGCATTTT.

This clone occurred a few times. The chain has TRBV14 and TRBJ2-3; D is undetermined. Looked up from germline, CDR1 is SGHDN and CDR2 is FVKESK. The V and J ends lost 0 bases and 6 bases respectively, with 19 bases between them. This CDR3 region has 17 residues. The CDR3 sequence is CASSQDHKGPTKDTQYF. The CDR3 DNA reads TGTGCCAGCAGCCAAGATCACAAGGGCCCCACAAAGGATACGCAGTATTTT.

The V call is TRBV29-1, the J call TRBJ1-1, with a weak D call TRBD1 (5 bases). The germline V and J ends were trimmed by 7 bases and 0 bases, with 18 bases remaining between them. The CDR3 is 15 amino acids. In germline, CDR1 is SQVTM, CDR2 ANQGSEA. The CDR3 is CSGCSGWGMNTEAFF. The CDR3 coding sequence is TGCAGCGGGTGCTCAGGGTGGGGGATGAACACTGAAGCTTTCTTT.

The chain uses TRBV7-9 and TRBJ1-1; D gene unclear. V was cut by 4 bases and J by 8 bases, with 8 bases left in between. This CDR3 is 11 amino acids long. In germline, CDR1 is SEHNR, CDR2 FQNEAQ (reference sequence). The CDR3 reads CASSSDREAFF. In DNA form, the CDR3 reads TGTGCCAGCAGCTCCGATCGCGAAGCTTTCTTT.

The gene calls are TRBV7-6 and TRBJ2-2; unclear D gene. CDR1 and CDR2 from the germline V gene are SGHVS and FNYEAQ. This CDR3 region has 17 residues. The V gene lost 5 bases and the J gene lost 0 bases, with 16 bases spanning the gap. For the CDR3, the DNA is TGTGCCAGCAGCCCGACTGCAAGGGCGACGAACACCGGGGAGCTGTTTTTT. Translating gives CASSPTARATNTGELFF.

The CDR3 DNA sequence: TGTGCCAGCAGCGACGGCCCAGGGGATAACTACGAGCAGTACTTC. This encodes CASSDGPGDNYEQYF. The chain joins TRBV5-8 to TRBJ2-5, with TRBD1 as a possible D gene (6 bases). Matching the DNA end better, TRBJ2-7 makes the J call doubtful. Germline V CDR1 and CDR2: SGHTS, YDEGEE. This CDR3 spans 15 amino acids.

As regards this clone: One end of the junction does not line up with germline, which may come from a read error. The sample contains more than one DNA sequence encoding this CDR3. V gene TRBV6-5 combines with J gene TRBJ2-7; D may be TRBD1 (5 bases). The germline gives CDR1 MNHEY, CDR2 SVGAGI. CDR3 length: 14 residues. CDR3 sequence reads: CASSPQGFYDEQYF. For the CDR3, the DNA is TGCGCCAGCAGTCCGCAGGGTTTCTATGACGAGCAGTACTTC.

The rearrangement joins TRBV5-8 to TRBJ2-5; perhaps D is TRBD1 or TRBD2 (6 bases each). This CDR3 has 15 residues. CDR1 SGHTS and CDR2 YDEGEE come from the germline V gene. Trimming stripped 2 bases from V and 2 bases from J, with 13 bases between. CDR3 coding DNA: TGTGCCAGCAGCTTAGGGGGGTCCTTACAAGAGACCCAGTACTTC. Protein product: CASSLGGSLQETQYF. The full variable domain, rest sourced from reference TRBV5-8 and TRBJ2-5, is EAGVTQSPTHLIKTRGQQATLRCSPISGHTSVYWYQQALGLGLQFLLWYDEGEERNRGNFPPRFSGRQFPNYSSELNVNALELEDSALYLCASSLGGSLQETQYFGPGTRLLVL.

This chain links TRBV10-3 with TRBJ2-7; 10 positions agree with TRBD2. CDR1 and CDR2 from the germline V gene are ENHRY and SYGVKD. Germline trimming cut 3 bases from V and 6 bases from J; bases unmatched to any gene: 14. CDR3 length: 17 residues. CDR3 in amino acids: CAISDPLSGGALGEQYF. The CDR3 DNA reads TGTGCCATCAGTGACCCCTTGAGCGGGGGGGCCCTTGGCGAGCAGTACTTC.